Presented here are 13 T cell receptor beta chains from one specimen sequenced in a study of control samples from healthy donors and cancer patients. Using immunoSEQ multiplex PCR, the repertoire was profiled, and TCRdb retains in-frame clones only, with some absent. The table lists fewer than 20,000 clones, less than 90% of them singletons. The material sequenced was PBMCs. Every receptor here comes from a woman in her 70s with lung cancer.

The rearrangement joins TRBV5-1 to TRBJ2-2; TRBD2 matches at 9 bases. The CDR3 contains 16 residues. The V gene end was trimmed by 2 bases and the J gene end by 6 bases; junction bases not matched to a gene: 8. From germline, CDR1 is SGHRS and CDR2 YFSETQ. The chain's CDR3 is CASSLLAGVTAGELFF. The CDR3, as DNA: TGCGCCAGCAGCTTATTAGCGGGAGTAACTGCCGGGGAGCTGTTTTTT. Based on the CDR3 plus reference TRBV5-1 and TRBJ2-2, the full variable domain is KAGVTQTPRYLIKTRGQQVTLSCSPISGHRSVSWYQQTPGQGLQFLFEYFSETQRNKGNFPGRFSGRQFSNSRSEMNVSTLELGDSALYLCASSLLAGVTAGELFFGEGSRLTVL.

The chain recombines TRBV3-1 (or the pseudogene TRBV3-2) with TRBJ1-2; the D is unclear. Germline CDR1 reads LGHDT; CDR2 reads YNNKEL (reference sequence). The CDR3 runs 13 residues. V lost 4 bases to trimming and J lost 8 bases, with 14 bases between them. The CDR3: CASSLLGLGGYTF. Here the CDR3 DNA reads TGTGCCAGCAGCCTTCTAGGACTGGGGGGCTACACCTTC.

The gene calls are TRBV18 and TRBJ2-7, with D perhaps TRBD1 (5 bases). Between the trimmed V and J ends, which lost 2 bases and 6 bases, there was a span of 14 bases. Germline CDR1 reads KGHSH; CDR2 reads LQKENI. CDR3 length: 14 residues. The CDR3 reads CASSPNQGISEQYF. DNA of the CDR3: TGTGCCAGCTCACCAAACCAGGGCATCTCCGAGCAGTACTTC.

This clone was counted once. This sequence joins TRBV19 and TRBJ2-1; TRBD2 matches at 9 bases. Looked up from germline, CDR1 is LNHDA and CDR2 is SQIVND (reference sequence). J lost 3 bases, V lost 8 bases, and 11 bases had no gene match. This CDR3 has 16 amino acids. CDR3 in DNA: TGTGCCAGTTGTGAACGTAGCGGGAGAATCTACAATGAGCAGTTCTTC. Its translation is CASCERSGRIYNEQFF.

This clone is termed medium-sized. CDR3 DNA: TGTGCCAGCAGCCCCGGGACAGGGGTTTATCAGCCCCAGCATTTT. This sequence encodes CASSPGTGVYQPQHF. The genes are TRBV11-3 and TRBJ1-5; 10 bases agree with TRBD1. The CDR3 loop spans 15 amino acids. The junction had 6 bases not matched to a gene; V was cut back by 5 bases and J by 5 bases. Germline CDR1 reads SGHNT; CDR2 reads YENEEA. The variable domain in full, completed from reference TRBV11-3 and TRBJ1-5, reads EAGVVQSPRYKIIEKKQPVAFWCNPISGHNTLYWYLQNLGQGPELLIRYENEEAVDDSQLPKDRFSAERLKGVDSTLKIQPAELGDSAVYLCASSPGTGVYQPQHFGDGTRLSIL.

V and J are TRBV9 and TRBJ2-1; D may match TRBD1 or TRBD2 (5 bases each). Per the germline V gene, CDR1 is SGDLS and CDR2 is YYNGEE. V lost 3 bases and J lost 5, with 9 bases in between. The CDR3 is 13 amino acids. In nucleotides, the CDR3 is TGTGCCAGCAGCGACGGGACCGACAATGAGCAGTTCTTC. This codes for CASSDGTDNEQFF.

J is TRBJ2-1 and V is TRBV19; TRBD2 matches at 12 bases. Germline lookup yields CDR1 LNHDA and CDR2 SQIVND (reference sequence). The CDR3 loop spans 17 amino acids. Trimming cost V 4 bases and J 6 bases; bases outside gene matches: 10. As DNA, the CDR3 is TGTGCCAGTAGTAAGGGACTAGCGGGTTCTATAGCCAATGAGCAGTTCTTC. Translating it yields CASSKGLAGSIANEQFF.

The genes are TRBV3-1 (or the pseudogene TRBV3-2) and TRBJ1-2; D might be TRBD1 (6 bases). Between the trimmed V and J ends, which lost 7 bases and 5 bases, there was a span of 17 bases. CDR1 and CDR2 from the germline V gene are LGHDT and YNNKEL (reference sequence). This CDR3 contains 14 residues. For the CDR3, the DNA is TGTGCCAGCACCGAAACACAGGGTGCTTATGGCTACACCTTC. This encodes CASTETQGAYGYTF.

The chain uses TRBV10-1 and TRBJ2-7, with D possibly matching TRBD2 (6 bases). Trimming stripped 2 bases from V and 4 bases from J, with 6 bases between. This CDR3 spans 12 amino acids. Germline lookup yields CDR1 WNHNN and CDR2 SYGVQD (reference sequence). For the CDR3, the DNA is TGCGCCAGCAGTGAGGCGGGATACGAGCAGTACTTC. Protein product: CASSEAGYEQYF.

The J gene is TRBJ2-2, the V gene TRBV11-2; 7 bases agree with TRBD1. CDR3 length equals 15 residues. The germline V gene encodes CDR1 SGHAT and CDR2 FQNNGV. After removal of 1 base from V and 4 bases from J, the junction contained 3 bases not matched to a gene. Here the CDR3 reads CASSLVGQATGELFF. CDR3 sequence (DNA): TGTGCCAGCAGCTTAGTTGGACAGGCCACCGGGGAGCTGTTTTTT.

This sequence joins TRBV6-6 and TRBJ2-7, with 8 bases lining up with TRBD2. CDR1 and CDR2 from the germline V gene are MNHNY and SVGAGI (reference sequence). V trimming: 2 bases; J trimming: 2 bases; junction bases outside the gene matches: 5. This CDR3 is 15 amino acids long. Here the CDR3 reads CASSYQRAGAYEQYF. The DNA for the CDR3 is TGTGCCAGCAGTTACCAGCGAGCGGGAGCCTACGAGCAGTACTTC.

This clone was counted between two and nine times. As DNA, the CDR3 is TGTGCCAGCAGCTCCGACAGGGGGACCGGGGAGCTGTTTTTT. Its translation is CASSSDRGTGELFF. V is TRBV7-2 and J is TRBJ2-2; 9 bases are a match to TRBD1. Germline-derived CDR1 and CDR2 are SGHTA and FQGNSA. The ends lost 4 bases at V and 5 bases at J; junction bases unmatched: 2. The CDR3 consists of 14 residues.

There are a few counts of this clone. The V call is TRBV7-9, the J call TRBJ1-3; D may be TRBD1 (5 bases). The V gene's germline CDR1 is SEHNR and CDR2 FQNEAQ (reference sequence). This CDR3 is built from 16 residues. V gave up 1 base and J gave up 0 bases, with 10 bases separating them. The CDR3 DNA reads TGTGCCAGCAGCTTAGGGACGGGACTCTCTGGAAACACCATATATTTT. It codes for CASSLGTGLSGNTIYF.